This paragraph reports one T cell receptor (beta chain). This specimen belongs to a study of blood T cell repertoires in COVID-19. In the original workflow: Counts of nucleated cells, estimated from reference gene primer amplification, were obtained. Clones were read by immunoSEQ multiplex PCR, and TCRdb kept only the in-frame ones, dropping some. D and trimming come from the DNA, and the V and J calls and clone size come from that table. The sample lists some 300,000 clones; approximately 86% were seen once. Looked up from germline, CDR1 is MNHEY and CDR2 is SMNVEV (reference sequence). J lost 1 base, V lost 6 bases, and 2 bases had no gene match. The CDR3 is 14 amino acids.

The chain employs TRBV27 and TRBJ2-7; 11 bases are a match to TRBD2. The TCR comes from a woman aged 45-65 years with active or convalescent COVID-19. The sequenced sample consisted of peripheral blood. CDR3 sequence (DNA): TGTGCCAGCAGCCGACTAGCGGGGTCCTACGAGCAGTACTTC. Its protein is CASSRLAGSYEQYF.